The 2 T cell receptor beta chains given below trace back to one sample, sequenced in a study of shared clonotypes between healthy human individuals. Here immunoSEQ multiplex PCR was the method, and the copy in TCRdb shows in-frame clones only, minus some. The repertoire holds about 2.4 million clones, with over 85% as singletons. The specimen was naive CD4+ T cells from PBMCs. The subset here: CD45RA+ positively selected. These receptors all come from a man younger than 35 in good health. Some clones in this sample may be carry-over from other donors' samples.

The V call is TRBV6-1, the J call TRBJ2-1, with D possibly being TRBD1 (6 bases). Germline V gene sequence: CDR1 MNHNS, CDR2 SASEGT. Trimming removed 8 bases at V and 7 bases at J, with 18 bases between. CDR3 size: 14 residues. DNA of the CDR3: TGTGCCAGCCAGGAAGGGAGCCAGGGGAATGAGCAGTTCTTC. Protein product: CASQEGSQGNEQFF.

This clone has just one count. This sequence joins TRBV6-1 and TRBJ2-7, with a weak D call TRBD1 (6 bases). Germline-derived CDR1 and CDR2 are MNHNS and SASEGT. The CDR3 is 15 amino acids. The V and J ends lost 5 bases and 6 bases respectively, with 20 bases between them. Written as DNA, the CDR3 is TGTGCCAGCAGTAAACAGGGTCTCGGGCGCCTCGAGCAGTACTTC. Translating it yields CASSKQGLGRLEQYF.